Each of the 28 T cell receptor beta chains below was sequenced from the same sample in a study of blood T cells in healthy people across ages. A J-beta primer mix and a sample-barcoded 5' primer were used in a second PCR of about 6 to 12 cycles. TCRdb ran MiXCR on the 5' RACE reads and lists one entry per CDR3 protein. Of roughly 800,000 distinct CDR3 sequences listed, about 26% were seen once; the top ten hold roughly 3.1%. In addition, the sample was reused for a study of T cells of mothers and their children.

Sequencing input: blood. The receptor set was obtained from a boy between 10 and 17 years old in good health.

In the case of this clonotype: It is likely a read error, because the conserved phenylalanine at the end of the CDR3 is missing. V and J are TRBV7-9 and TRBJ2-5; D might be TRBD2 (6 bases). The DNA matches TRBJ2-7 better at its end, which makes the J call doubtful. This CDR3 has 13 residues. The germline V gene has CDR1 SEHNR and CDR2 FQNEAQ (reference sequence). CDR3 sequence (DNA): TGTGCCAGCAGCTTCGTCGGGGGTAACGAGCAGTACCTC. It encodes CASSFVGGNEQYL.

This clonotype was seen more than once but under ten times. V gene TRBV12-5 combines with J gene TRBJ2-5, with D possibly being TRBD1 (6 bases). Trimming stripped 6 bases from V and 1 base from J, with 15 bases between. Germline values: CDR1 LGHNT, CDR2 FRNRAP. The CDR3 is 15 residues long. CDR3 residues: CASGLTGFSQETQYF. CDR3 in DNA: TGTGCTAGTGGGTTGACAGGTTTCTCCCAAGAGACCCAGTACTTC.

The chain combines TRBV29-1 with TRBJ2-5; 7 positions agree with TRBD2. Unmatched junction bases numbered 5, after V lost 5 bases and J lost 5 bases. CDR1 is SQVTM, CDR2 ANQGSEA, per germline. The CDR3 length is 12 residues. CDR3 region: CSVSSGGETQYF. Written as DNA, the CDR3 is TGCAGCGTTTCTAGCGGAGGTGAGACCCAGTACTTC.

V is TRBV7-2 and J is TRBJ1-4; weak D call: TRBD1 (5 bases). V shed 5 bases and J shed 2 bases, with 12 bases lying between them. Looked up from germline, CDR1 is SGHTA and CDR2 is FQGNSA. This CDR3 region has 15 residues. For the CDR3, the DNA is TGTGCCAGCAGCCCGTGGGACGGCACTAATGAAAAACTGTTTTTT. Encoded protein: CASSPWDGTNEKLFF.

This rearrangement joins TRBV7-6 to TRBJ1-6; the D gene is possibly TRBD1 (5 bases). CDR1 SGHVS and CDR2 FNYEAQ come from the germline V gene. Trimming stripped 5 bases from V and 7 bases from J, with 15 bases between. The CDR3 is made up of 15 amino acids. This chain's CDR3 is CASSRSPGVNSPLHF. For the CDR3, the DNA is TGTGCCAGCAGCCGCAGCCCGGGGGTAAATTCACCCCTCCACTTT. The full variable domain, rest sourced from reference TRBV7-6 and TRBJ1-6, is GAGVSQSPRYKVTKRGQDVALRCDPISGHVSLYWYRQALGQGPEFLTYFNYEAQQDKSGLPNDRFSAERPEGSISTLTIQRTEQRDSAMYRCASSRSPGVNSPLHFGNGTRLTVT.

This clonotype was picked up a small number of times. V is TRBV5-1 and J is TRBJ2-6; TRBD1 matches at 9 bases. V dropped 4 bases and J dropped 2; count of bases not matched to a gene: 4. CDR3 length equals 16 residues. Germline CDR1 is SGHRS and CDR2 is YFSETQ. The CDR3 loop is CASSPDRGAGANVLTF. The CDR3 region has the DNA TGCGCCAGCAGCCCGGACAGGGGTGCTGGGGCCAACGTCCTGACTTTC.

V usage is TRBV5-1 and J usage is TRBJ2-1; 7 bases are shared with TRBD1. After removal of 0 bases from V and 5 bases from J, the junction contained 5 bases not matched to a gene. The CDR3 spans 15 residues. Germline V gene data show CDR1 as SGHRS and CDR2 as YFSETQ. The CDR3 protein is CASSLGTGSNNEQFF. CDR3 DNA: TGCGCCAGCAGCTTGGGGACAGGCAGCAACAATGAGCAGTTCTTC.

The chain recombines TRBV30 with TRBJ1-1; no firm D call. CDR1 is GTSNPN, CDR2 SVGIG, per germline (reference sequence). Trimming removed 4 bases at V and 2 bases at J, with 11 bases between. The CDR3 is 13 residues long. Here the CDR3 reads CAWTQWGNTEAFF. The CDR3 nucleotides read TGTGCCTGGACCCAGTGGGGAAACACTGAAGCTTTCTTT. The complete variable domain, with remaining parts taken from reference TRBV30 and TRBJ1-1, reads SQTIHQWPATLVQPVGSPLSLECTVEGTSNPNLYWYRQAAGRGLQLLFYSVGIGQISSEVPQNLSASRPQDRQFILSSKKLLLSDSGFYLCAWTQWGNTEAFFGQGTRLTVV.

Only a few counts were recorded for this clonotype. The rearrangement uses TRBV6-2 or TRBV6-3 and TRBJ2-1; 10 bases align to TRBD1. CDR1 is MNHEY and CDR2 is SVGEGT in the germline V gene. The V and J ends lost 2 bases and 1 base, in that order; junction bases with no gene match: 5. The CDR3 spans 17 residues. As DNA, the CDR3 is TGTGCCAGCAGTTACGTACGGGGACAGGGGTCCTACAATGAGCAGTTCTTC. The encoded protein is CASSYVRGQGSYNEQFF.

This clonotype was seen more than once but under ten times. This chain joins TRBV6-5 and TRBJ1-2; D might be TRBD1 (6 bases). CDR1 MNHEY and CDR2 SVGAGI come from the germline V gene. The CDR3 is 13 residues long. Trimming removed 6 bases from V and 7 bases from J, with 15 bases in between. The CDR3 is CASSQQGRGGYTF. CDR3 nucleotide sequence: TGTGCCAGCAGCCAACAGGGTAGGGGTGGCTACACCTTC.

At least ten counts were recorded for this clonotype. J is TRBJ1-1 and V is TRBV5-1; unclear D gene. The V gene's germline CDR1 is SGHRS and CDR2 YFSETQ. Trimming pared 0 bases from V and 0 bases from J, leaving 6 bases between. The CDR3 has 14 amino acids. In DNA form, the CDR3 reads TGCGCCAGCAGCTTGGACGGCTTGAACACTGAAGCTTTCTTT. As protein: CASSLDGLNTEAFF.

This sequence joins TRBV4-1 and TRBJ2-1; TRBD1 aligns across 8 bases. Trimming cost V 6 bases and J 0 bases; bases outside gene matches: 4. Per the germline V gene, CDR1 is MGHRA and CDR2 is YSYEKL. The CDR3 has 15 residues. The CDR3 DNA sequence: TGCGCCAGCAGGGGAACAGGGGGCTCCTACAATGAGCAGTTCTTC. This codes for CASRGTGGSYNEQFF.

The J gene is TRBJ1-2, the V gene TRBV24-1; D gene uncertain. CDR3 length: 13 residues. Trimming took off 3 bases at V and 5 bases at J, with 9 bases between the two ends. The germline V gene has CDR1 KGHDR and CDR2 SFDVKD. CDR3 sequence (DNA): TGTGCCACCAGTGATCAGGACCTTTATGGCTACACCTTC. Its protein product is CATSDQDLYGYTF.

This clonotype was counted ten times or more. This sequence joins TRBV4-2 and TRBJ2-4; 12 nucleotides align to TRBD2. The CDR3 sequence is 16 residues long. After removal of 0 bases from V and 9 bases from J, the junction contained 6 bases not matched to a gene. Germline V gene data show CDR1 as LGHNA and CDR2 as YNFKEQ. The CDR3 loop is CASSQDPSGGAGIQYF. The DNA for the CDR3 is TGTGCCAGCAGCCAAGACCCTAGCGGGGGGGCAGGCATTCAGTACTTC.

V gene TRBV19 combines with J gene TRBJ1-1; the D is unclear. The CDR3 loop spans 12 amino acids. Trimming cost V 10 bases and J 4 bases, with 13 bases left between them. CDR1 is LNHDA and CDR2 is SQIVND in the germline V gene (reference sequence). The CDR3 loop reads CATALGVTEAFF. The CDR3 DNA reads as TGTGCCACGGCCCTCGGGGTCACTGAAGCTTTCTTT.

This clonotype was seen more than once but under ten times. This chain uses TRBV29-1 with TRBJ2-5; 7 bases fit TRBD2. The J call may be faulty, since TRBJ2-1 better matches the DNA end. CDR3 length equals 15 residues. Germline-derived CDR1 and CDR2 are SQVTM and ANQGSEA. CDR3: CSVDDRSGRGNEQFF. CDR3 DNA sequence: TGCAGCGTCGACGACAGATCAGGGAGGGGAAATGAGCAGTTCTTC.

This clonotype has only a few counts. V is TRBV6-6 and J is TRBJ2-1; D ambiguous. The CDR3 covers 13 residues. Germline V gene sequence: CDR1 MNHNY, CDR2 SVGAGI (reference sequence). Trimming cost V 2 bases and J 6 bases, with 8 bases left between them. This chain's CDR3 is CASSYMGLNEQFF. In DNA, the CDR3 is TGTGCCAGCAGTTACATGGGTCTCAATGAGCAGTTCTTC.

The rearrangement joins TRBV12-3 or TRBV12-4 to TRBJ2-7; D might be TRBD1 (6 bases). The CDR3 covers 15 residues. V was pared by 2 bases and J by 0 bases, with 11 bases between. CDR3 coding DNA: TGTGCCAGCAGTTTACTACAGGGTGGCTCCTACGAGCAGTACTTC. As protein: CASSLLQGGSYEQYF.

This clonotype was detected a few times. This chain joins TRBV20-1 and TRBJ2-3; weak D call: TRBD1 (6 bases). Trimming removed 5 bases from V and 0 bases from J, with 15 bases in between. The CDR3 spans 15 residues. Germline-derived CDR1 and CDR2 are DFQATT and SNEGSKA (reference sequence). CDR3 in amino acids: CSAPFRQGSTDTQYF. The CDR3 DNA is TGCAGTGCTCCCTTTCGGCAGGGGAGCACAGATACGCAGTATTTT.

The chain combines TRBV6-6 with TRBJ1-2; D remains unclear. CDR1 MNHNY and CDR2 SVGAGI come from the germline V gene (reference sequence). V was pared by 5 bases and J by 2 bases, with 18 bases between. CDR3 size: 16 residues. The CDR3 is CASSLQRTVENYGYTF. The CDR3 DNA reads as TGTGCCAGCAGTCTTCAGAGGACGGTGGAAAACTATGGCTACACCTTC.

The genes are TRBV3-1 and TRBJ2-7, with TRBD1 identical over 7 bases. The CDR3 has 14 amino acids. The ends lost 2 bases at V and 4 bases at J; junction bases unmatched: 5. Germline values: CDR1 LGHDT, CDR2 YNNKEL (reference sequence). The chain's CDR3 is CASSQIQGSYEQYF. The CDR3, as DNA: TGTGCCAGCAGCCAAATACAGGGGTCGTACGAGCAGTACTTC.

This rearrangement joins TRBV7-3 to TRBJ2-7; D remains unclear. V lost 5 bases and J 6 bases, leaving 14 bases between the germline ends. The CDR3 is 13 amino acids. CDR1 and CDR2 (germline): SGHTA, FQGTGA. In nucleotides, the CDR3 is TGTGCCAGCAGCCGTGAGGTTTTTGGCGAGCAGTACTTC. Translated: CASSREVFGEQYF.

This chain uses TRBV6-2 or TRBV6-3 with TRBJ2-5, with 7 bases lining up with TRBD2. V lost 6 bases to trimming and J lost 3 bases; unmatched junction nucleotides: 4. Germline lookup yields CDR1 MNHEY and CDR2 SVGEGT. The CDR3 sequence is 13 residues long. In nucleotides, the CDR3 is TGTGCCAGCAGATACGGACTAGAAGAGACCCAGTACTTC. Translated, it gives CASRYGLEETQYF.

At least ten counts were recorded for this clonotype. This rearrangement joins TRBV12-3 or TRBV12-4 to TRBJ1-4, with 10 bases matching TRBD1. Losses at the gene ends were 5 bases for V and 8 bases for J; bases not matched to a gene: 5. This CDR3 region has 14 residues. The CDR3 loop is CASSRDRGNEKLFF. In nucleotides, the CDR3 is TGTGCCAGCAGTCGGGACAGGGGCAACGAAAAACTGTTTTTT.

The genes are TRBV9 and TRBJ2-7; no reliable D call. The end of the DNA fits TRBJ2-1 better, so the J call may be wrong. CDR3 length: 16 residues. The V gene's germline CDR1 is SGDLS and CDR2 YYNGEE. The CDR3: CASSVKGDLMYNEQFF. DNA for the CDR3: TGTGCCAGCAGCGTTAAGGGCGATTTAATGTACAATGAGCAGTTCTTC.

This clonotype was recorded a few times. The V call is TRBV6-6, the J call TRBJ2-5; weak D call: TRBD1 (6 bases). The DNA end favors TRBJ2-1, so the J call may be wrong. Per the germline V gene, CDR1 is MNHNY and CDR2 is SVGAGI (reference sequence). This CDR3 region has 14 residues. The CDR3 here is CASSYGTTGREQFF. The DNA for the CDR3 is TGTGCCAGCAGTTACGGGACAACGGGAAGGGAGCAGTTCTTC.

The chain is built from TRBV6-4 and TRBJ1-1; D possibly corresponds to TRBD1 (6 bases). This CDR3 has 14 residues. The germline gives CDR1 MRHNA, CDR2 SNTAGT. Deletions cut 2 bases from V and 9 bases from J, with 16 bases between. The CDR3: CASSDGADSEKAFF. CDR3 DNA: TGTGCCAGCAGTGACGGAGCGGACAGCGAAAAAGCTTTCTTT.

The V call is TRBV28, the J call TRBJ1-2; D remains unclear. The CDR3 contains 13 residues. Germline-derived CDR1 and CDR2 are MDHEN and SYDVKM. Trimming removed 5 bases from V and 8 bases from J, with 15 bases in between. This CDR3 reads CASSPVRGAGYTF. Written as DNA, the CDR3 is TGTGCCAGCAGTCCTGTGCGTGGCGCCGGCTACACCTTC.